This T cell receptor (beta chain) stems from a study of low-dose radiotherapy and immunotherapy resistance in tumors. The CDR3 has 11 amino acids. Trimming left V 6 bases short and J 5 bases short, with 7 bases between. Germline CDR1 is MNHNY and CDR2 is SVGAGI (reference sequence). Primers used for first-strand cDNA, a TRAV- and TRBV-specific set, covered both alpha and beta chains. TCRs were amplified for roughly 20 PCR cycles with a constant-region primer and V-primer adapter. TCRdb passed the reads through MiXCR, listing each CDR3 protein once. The sample records tens of thousands of distinct CDR3 sequences, 20% to 30% being singletons. Regarding time point: after trial treatment. The treatment is: LDRT plus nivolumab, ipilimumab, low-dose cyclophosphamide and aspirin (RACIN trial). This clonotype was observed a handful of times.

This sequence was found in a male donor with prostate cancer. The chain has TRBV6-6 and TRBJ1-1; D remains unclear. Sequenced here: PBMCs, sampled after low-dose radiotherapy plus immunotherapy. In nucleotides, the CDR3 is TGTGCCAGCAGGTTGGGGACTGAAGCTTTCTTT. Protein product: CASRLGTEAFF.